This entry lists 18 T cell receptor beta chains sequenced from one sample in a study of identical twins. Each CDR3 protein is one row after TCRdb ran MiXCR on the 5' RACE reads. This table has more than 400,000 distinct CDR3 sequences, 12% to 15% appearing once. This sample also appeared in a second study, on yellow fever vaccine responses in identical twins.

Material for sequencing was CD4+ T cells sorted from blood. These receptors were obtained from a woman in her late teens or twenties in good health.

Comment on this clonotype: The junction departs from the called germline gene at one end, perhaps through a read error. The genes are TRBV7-9 and TRBJ2-1; D unresolved. The CDR3 extends over 8 amino acids. Per germline, CDR1 SEHNR and CDR2 FQNEAQ (reference sequence). DNA for the CDR3: TGTGCCAGCAGCTATTTAGTATTC. Protein sequence: CASSYLVF. The entire variable domain, with the rest obtained from reference TRBV7-9 and TRBJ2-1, is as follows: DTGVSQNPRHKITKRGQNVTFRCDPISEHNRLYWYRQTLGQGPEFLTYFQNEAQLEKSRLLSDRFSAERPKGSFSTLEIQRTEQGDSAMYLCASSYLVFGPGTRLTVL.

V and J are TRBV28 and TRBJ2-1; 8 bases match TRBD2. CDR3 length: 17 residues. The V gene end was trimmed by 5 bases and the J gene end by 5 bases; junction bases not matched to a gene: 14. The V gene's germline CDR1 is MDHEN and CDR2 SYDVKM. The CDR3 nucleotides read TGTGCCAGCAGTCCCGCGCGGGATAGCGGGGTGAACAATGAGCAGTTCTTC. This codes for CASSPARDSGVNNEQFF. The whole variable domain, remainder taken from reference TRBV28 and TRBJ2-1, is DVKVTQSSRYLVKRTGEKVFLECVQDMDHENMFWYRQDPGLGLRLIYFSYDVKMKEKGDIPEGYSVSREKKERFSLILESASTNQTSMYLCASSPARDSGVNNEQFFGPGTRLTVL.

This clonotype was seen a handful of times. The rearrangement uses TRBV5-1 and TRBJ2-3, with D perhaps matching TRBD1 (5 bases). V was pared by 4 bases and J by 15 bases, with 18 bases between. There are 12 residues in the CDR3. Germline V gene lookup returns CDR1 SGHRS and CDR2 YFSETQ. CDR3 nucleotides: TGCGCCAGCAGCATAGACAGTACGGCGTTCTATTTT. Translated: CASSIDSTAFYF.

This clonotype has just a few counts. This chain joins TRBV10-2 and TRBJ1-2; D is undetermined. CDR1 and CDR2 from the germline V gene are WSHSY and SAAADI. The CDR3 totals 13 residues. V shed 2 bases and J shed 3 bases, with 7 bases lying between them. The CDR3 reads CASSELLHYGYTF. The DNA of the CDR3 is TGCGCCAGCAGTGAGCTGCTCCACTATGGCTACACCTTC.

The V and J genes are TRBV6-5 and TRBJ2-5; no reliable D call. The V gene's germline CDR1 is MNHEY and CDR2 SVGAGI. The CDR3 loop spans 11 amino acids. Deletions cut 2 bases from V and 7 bases from J, with 5 bases between. CDR3 loop: CASSYMGTQYF. Written as DNA, the CDR3 is TGTGCCAGCAGTTACATGGGGACCCAGTACTTC.

This chain joins TRBV28 and TRBJ2-1; TRBD2 aligns across 13 bases. CDR1 is MDHEN, CDR2 SYDVKM, per germline. The V gene end was trimmed by 7 bases and the J gene end by 8 bases; junction bases not matched to a gene: 5. This CDR3 spans 14 amino acids. CDR3 amino acids: CASTTSGRVYEQFF. Here the CDR3 DNA reads TGTGCCAGCACCACTAGCGGGAGGGTATATGAGCAGTTCTTC.

The sample holds a few counts of this clonotype. This chain links TRBV10-3 with TRBJ2-1; D possibly corresponds to TRBD2 (5 bases). Between the trimmed V and J ends, which lost 4 bases and 4 bases, there was a span of 8 bases. The CDR3 runs 13 residues. Per germline, CDR1 ENHRY and CDR2 SYGVKD. The CDR3: CAISGGEYNEQFF. CDR3 coding DNA: TGTGCCATCAGTGGTGGGGAGTACAATGAGCAGTTCTTC.

This clonotype was seen ten or more times. This chain connects TRBV6-1 to TRBJ1-1; perhaps TRBD1 as D (5 bases). CDR1 is MNHNS, CDR2 SASEGT, per germline. CDR3 length: 14 amino acids. V was cut by 5 bases and J by 8 bases, with 18 bases left in between. CDR3 protein: CASSRGGSGKEAFF. CDR3 nucleotides: TGTGCCAGCAGTAGGGGAGGTTCTGGCAAAGAAGCTTTCTTT.

V is TRBV27 and J is TRBJ2-5; D remains unclear. Germline-derived CDR1 and CDR2 are MNHEY and SMNVEV (reference sequence). This CDR3 is built from 13 residues. With 5 bases removed from V and 1 base from J, the gap between germline ends came to 8 bases. The CDR3 protein is CASSPWPQETQYF. DNA of the CDR3: TGTGCCAGCAGTCCGTGGCCCCAAGAGACCCAGTACTTC.

The chain has TRBV3-1 and TRBJ2-2; D is possibly TRBD1 (6 bases). The germline V and J ends were trimmed by 3 bases and 3 bases, with 14 bases remaining between them. The CDR3 is made up of 16 amino acids. The germline CDR1 and CDR2 sequences are LGHDT and YNNKEL (reference sequence). CDR3 DNA: TGTGCCAGCAGCCACTACGACAGGACCCACACCGGGGAGCTGTTTTTT. Encoded protein: CASSHYDRTHTGELFF.

The genes are TRBV12-3 or TRBV12-4 and TRBJ2-7; D is perhaps TRBD1 or TRBD2 (5 bases each). With 6 bases removed from V and 4 bases from J, the gap between germline ends came to 16 bases. This CDR3 has 14 amino acids. The CDR3 spells CASSVGTKPYEQYF. DNA for the CDR3: TGTGCCAGCAGCGTTGGGACCAAACCTTACGAGCAGTACTTC.

The CDR3 sequence: CASSYSGRMPGDLPYNEQFF. CDR3 bases: TGTGCCAGCAGCTATAGCGGGAGAATGCCCGGAGACCTCCCCTACAATGAGCAGTTCTTC. V usage is TRBV7-2 and J usage is TRBJ2-1; the match to TRBD2 covers 9 bases. The V gene's germline CDR1 is SGHTA and CDR2 FQGNSA. V lost 4 bases and J lost 2; bases outside the gene matches: 18. The CDR3 spans 20 residues.

V is TRBV5-1 and J is TRBJ2-3, with 7 positions matching TRBD1. V shed 0 bases, J shed 3 bases, and the junction held 7 bases outside the gene matches. Germline V CDR1 and CDR2: SGHRS, YFSETQ. The CDR3 runs 16 residues. The CDR3 is CASSLVTGTDTDTQYF. CDR3 nucleotides: TGCGCCAGCAGCTTGGTTACAGGGACAGATACAGATACGCAGTATTTT.

The chain employs TRBV5-1 and TRBJ2-1; TRBD1 agrees at 8 bases. The germline CDR1 and CDR2 sequences are SGHRS and YFSETQ. CDR3 length: 16 amino acids. V was pared by 1 base and J by 7 bases, with 10 bases of the junction left unmatched. This chain's CDR3 is CASSLNTGGNRNEQFF. CDR3 sequence (DNA): TGCGCCAGCAGCTTGAATACAGGGGGGAACCGGAATGAGCAGTTCTTC.

In this sample, this clonotype turned up a few times. This chain joins TRBV5-1 and TRBJ2-1, with unresolved D. The germline V gene has CDR1 SGHRS and CDR2 YFSETQ. V was shortened by 0 bases and J by 0 bases, with 10 bases between the two germline ends. There are 16 residues in the CDR3. The CDR3 reads CASSLEVTSSYNEQFF. The CDR3 nucleotides read TGCGCCAGCAGCTTGGAGGTGACGAGCTCCTACAATGAGCAGTTCTTC.

CDR3 in DNA: TGCGCCAGCACCCCGTCCATAGGGGGTTCCTACAATGAGCAGTTCTTC. It is translated as CASTPSIGGSYNEQFF. The chain has TRBV5-1 and TRBJ2-1; perhaps TRBD1 as D (6 bases). Trimming removed 6 bases from V and 1 base from J, with 17 bases in between. The CDR3 consists of 16 residues. Germline V gene lookup returns CDR1 SGHRS and CDR2 YFSETQ. The whole variable domain, remainder taken from reference TRBV5-1 and TRBJ2-1, is KAGVTQTPRYLIKTRGQQVTLSCSPISGHRSVSWYQQTPGQGLQFLFEYFSETQRNKGNFPGRFSGRQFSNSRSEMNVSTLELGDSALYLCASTPSIGGSYNEQFFGPGTRLTVL.

This clonotype occurred a few times. The chain uses TRBV12-3 or TRBV12-4 and TRBJ2-1; 13 bases map to TRBD2. The CDR3 length is 15 residues. V lost 5 bases to trimming and J lost 7 bases; unmatched junction nucleotides: 5. This CDR3 is CASSQLAGGWNEQFF. CDR3 nucleotide sequence: TGTGCCAGCAGTCAACTAGCGGGGGGGTGGAATGAGCAGTTCTTC.

CDR3 nucleotides: TGTGCCAGCAGTCGGGACTACAGACAAGAGACCCAGTACTTC. Translation: CASSRDYRQETQYF. The chain has TRBV3-1 and TRBJ2-5, with 7 nucleotides matching TRBD2. There are 14 residues in the CDR3. Per the germline V gene, CDR1 is LGHDT and CDR2 is YNNKEL (reference sequence). Losses at the gene ends were 6 bases for V and 2 bases for J; bases not matched to a gene: 6.